This T cell receptor (beta chain) was recovered during a study of shared clonotypes between healthy human individuals (dated by TCRdb to 2018 to 2021). In the study overall: The cohort included a few men and a couple of women between 18 and 49 years of age. Leukapheresis yielded between about 0.9 and 8.9 billion PBMCs per donor. For each donor, three plates each were used for CD4 naive and CD4 memory, two plates were used for CD8 naive, and one plate was used for CD8 memory. Different laboratories and diverse techniques were used to prepare libraries and sequence TCR repertoires, to increase sequencing depth and limit assay-specific biases. To estimate repertoire size and how much clonotype sharing occurs between individuals, the study deeply sequenced the blood TCR repertoires of several healthy adults. The full study reports these points: Compared with non-shared clonotypes, clonotypes shared by all four sorted-subset donors had higher generation probabilities. The small number of donors limited the genetic and exposure-history diversity represented. Roughly 5% of naive CD4, 3.5% of naive CD8, about 2.1% of memory CD4, and over 0.35% of memory CD8 clonotypes were shared across several donors. Even with the large sequencing depth, rarefaction of the sorted-subset datasets indicated that sequencing was incomplete. Sampling was limited to blood, and TCR repertoires in tissue likely differ from TCR repertoires in blood. Based on pairwise subsampling, the degree of clonotype sharing among donors was expected to be affected by sequencing depth. Naive subsets generally had larger estimated clonotype richness than memory subsets.

Using the deep immunoSEQ assay, TCR CDR3 regions were amplified from genomic DNA by multiplex PCR. Extracted genomic DNA from each cell subset was spread evenly across all wells of several immunoSEQ 96-well plates, with each plate serving as a replicate. For sorted subsets, roughly 200 ng of genomic DNA, equivalent to 25,000 to 35,000 T cell genomes, went into each replicate PCR. Purified libraries were measured with a Qubit 3.0 fluorometer, size-checked on a Bioanalyzer 2100, and measured again with the KAPA Library Quantification kit. Each immunoSEQ 96-well plate was sequenced on its own single-read 150-cycle Illumina NextSeq 550 flow cell. The published analysis was carried out like this. Because only junctional sequences without quality scores were contained in the immunoSEQ output, filtering matching that applied to full-length reads could not be performed. Sequences were annotated with PyIR, a Python wrapper for IgBLAST v1.9, and V/J genes and CDR3 were assigned using IMGT germline references. Reads were filtered out if the reads had weak V/J assignments (E-value above 1e-6), no CDR3, stop codons, out-of-frame junctions, or ambiguous translated residues. V3J clonotypes were defined as sequences sharing the same inferred V gene, J gene, and CDR3 amino acid sequence. To compute the percentage overlap between repertoires, the number of shared unique clonotypes was divided by the size of the smaller repertoire. RTK rarefaction, the Chao1 estimator, and Recon v2.1 estimates of unobserved clonotypes were used to assess repertoire richness. OLGA was used to compute generation probabilities for all TCRbeta clonotypes that the gDNA method yielded from a few donors. TCRdb obtained this table from immuneACCESS and retained in-frame rearrangements with V and J assigned. These tables miss some clones; where compared with another copy, unresolved V genes account for less than half of the shortfall, and the remainder is unexplained. V, J and clone size reflect that table, while D and trimming were determined from the DNA. The sample records approximately 590,000 clones, over 95% of which are singletons. The ten largest clones capture roughly 0.1% of the sample.

The sample holds one count of this clone. Its antigen is still unknown. Base-call qualities are not available, and no considerably larger clone is one nucleotide away. The CDR3, from cysteine to phenylalanine, totals 15 residues. Only the CDR3 DNA is retained, 45 bases long and in frame from the first base. Trimming accounts for 6 bases at V and 6 bases at J, while the number of junction bases matched to no gene is 8. CDR1 LNHDA and CDR2 SQIVND are derived from the germline V gene (reference sequence). CD8 naive samples consisted of CD45RO-negative cells that were positively selected for CCR7, yielding a CD45RA+CCR7+ population without TemRA cells. The donors were healthy, HIV-negative adults with no recently reported acute infections or vaccinations. All donors were Caucasian adults living in Nashville, Tennessee, USA. Blood was obtained by leukapheresis, after which PBMCs were separated by Ficoll-Histopaque density gradient centrifugation and cryopreserved in liquid nitrogen vapor phase. Analytical flow cytometry was used to check the purity and quantity of each magnetically sorted T cell population. From each sorted fraction, genomic DNA was isolated and quantified by UV absorbance on a Nanodrop 2000c.

This receptor was obtained from a woman in her twenties or thirties in good health. The sequenced material came from naive CD8+ T cells sorted from blood. The sample's cell subset or site label is to be understood as: CD45RA+CCR7+. The rearranged segments are TRBV19 and TRBJ1-4, with 9 bases aligning to TRBD1. The nucleotides are TGTGCCAGTAGCAACTGGACAGGGGCATATGAAAAACTGTTTTTT. The encoded protein is CASSNWTGAYEKLFF. Full variable domain (CDR3 extended with the reference TRBV19 and TRBJ1-4 proteins): DGGITQSPKYLFRKEGQNVTLSCEQNLNHDAMYWYRQDPGQGLRLIYYSQIVNDFQKGDIAEGYSVSREKKESFPLTVTSAQKNPTAFYLCASSNWTGAYEKLFFGSGTQLSVL.